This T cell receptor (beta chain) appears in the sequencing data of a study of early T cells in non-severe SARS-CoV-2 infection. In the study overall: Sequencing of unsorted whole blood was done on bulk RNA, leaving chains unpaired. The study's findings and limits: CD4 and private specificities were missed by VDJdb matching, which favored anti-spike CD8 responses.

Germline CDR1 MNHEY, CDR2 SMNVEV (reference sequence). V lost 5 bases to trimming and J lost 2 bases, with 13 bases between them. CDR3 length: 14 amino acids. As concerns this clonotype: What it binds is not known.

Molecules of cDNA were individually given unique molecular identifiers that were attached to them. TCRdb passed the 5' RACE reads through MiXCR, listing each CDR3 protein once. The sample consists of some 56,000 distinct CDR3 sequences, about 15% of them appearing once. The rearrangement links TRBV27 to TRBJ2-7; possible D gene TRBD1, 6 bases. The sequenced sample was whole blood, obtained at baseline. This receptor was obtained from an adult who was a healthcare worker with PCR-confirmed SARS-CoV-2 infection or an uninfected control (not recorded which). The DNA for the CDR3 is TGTGCCAGCAGTCCAGGGGACACCGCCTACGAGCAGTACTTC. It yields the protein CASSPGDTAYEQYF.